This record concerns one T cell receptor beta chain sequence. The germline V gene has CDR1 LNHDA and CDR2 SQIVND (reference sequence). V lost 6 bases to trimming and J lost 1 base, with 9 bases between them. The length of the CDR3 is 13 residues. As processed by the authors: Estimation of nucleated cell counts was performed using reference gene primer amplification. Some clones are missing from TCRdb's copy, which holds only in-frame ones; the method was immunoSEQ multiplex PCR. The D gene and trimming were derived from the DNA, and the V and J assignments and clone size from that table. The sample gives roughly 140,000 clones, 84% of which show up once; 2.2% is in the top ten. This sample was included in a study of blood T cell repertoires in COVID-19. Study-level information: Acute and convalescent COVID-19 samples came from the United States, Italy and Spain. PBMCs, B-cell-depleted T cells, or T cells provided the cDNA or gDNA that made up the material.

The sample consisted of peripheral blood. V usage is TRBV19 and J usage is TRBJ1-1; D possibly corresponds to TRBD1 (6 bases). The clonotype comes from a man in his 70s with acute or convalescent COVID-19. CDR3 coding DNA: TGTGCCAGTAGCAAACAGGGGAACACTGAAGCTTTCTTT. This encodes CASSKQGNTEAFF.